This TCR beta chain was recovered during a study of cytomegalovirus exposure and HLA in healthy donors. As for this clone: Its specificity is not known.

This CDR3 is 16 amino acids long. Germline V gene lookup returns CDR1 LNHDA and CDR2 SQIVND (reference sequence). The V end was cut by 1 base, the J end by 1 base, with 13 bases between. Primers included in the PCR were 60 Vbeta and 13 Jbeta primers. Profiled with immunoSEQ multiplex PCR; TCRdb holds only in-frame clones, not every one. The sample contains fewer than 120,000 clones, roughly three quarters of which appear only once. Whole-study findings and limits: Association of a missense DCLRE1C variant with TCR beta V- and J-gene trimming was reported in a later analysis. Earlier analysis yielded a pattern in which most TCR beta V segments were productive about 90% or about 30% of the time. There were a few CMV-associated chains whose specificity for CMV antigens was confirmed in vitro.

It was healthy bone marrow donors who served as donors. The source material was PBMCs. The gene calls are TRBV19 and TRBJ2-5; tentative D call: TRBD2 (5 bases). This receptor was taken from a man under 40 in good health and CMV-seropositive. The CDR3 loop is CASSIVRLPAQETQYF. CDR3 bases: TGTGCCAGTAGTATAGTGAGACTACCGGCCCAAGAGACCCAGTACTTC.